This T cell receptor beta chain was documented in a study of graft-versus-host responses after intestinal transplantation. Study-level information: All recipients were transplanted with multivisceral, liver-intestinal, or isolated intestinal grafts.

This clone is a singleton in its sample. Antigen unknown. The CDR3 length is 14 residues. Germline V CDR1 and CDR2: LNHDA, SQIVND (reference sequence). V gave up 5 bases and J gave up 3 bases, with 14 bases separating them. Repertoires were generated with immunoSEQ multiplex PCR, while TCRdb's copy carries only in-frame clones and drops some. The profile shows 70,000 to 95,000 clones, roughly 91% of them singletons. The receptor comes from a human donor who was the organ donor for an intestinal transplant. Sequencing used unstimulated CD8+ T cells sorted from spleen or lymph node cells, obtained before transplant. The rearrangement uses TRBV19 and TRBJ2-7; D possibly corresponds to TRBD1 (5 bases). The CDR3, as DNA: TGTGCCAGTAGTGAACAGGTCGGTTTCTACGAGCAGTACTTC. Translating it yields CASSEQVGFYEQYF.